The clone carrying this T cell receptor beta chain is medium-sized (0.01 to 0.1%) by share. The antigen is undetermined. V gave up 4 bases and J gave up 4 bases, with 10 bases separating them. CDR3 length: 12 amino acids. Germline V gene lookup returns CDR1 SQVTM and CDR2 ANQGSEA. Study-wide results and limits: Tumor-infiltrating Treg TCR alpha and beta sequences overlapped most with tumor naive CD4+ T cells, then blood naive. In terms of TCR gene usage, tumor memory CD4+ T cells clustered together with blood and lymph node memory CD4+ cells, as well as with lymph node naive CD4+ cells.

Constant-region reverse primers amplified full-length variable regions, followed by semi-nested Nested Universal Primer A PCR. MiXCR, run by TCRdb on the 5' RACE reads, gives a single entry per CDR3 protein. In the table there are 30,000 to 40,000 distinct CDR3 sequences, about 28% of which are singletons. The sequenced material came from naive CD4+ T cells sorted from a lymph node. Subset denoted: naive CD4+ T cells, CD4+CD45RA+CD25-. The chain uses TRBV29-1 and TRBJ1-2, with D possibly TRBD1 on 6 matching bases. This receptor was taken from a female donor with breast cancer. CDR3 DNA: TGCAGCGTTGTAGGGGGGGGCTATGGCTACACCTTC. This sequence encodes CSVVGGGYGYTF.